This passage covers 17 T cell receptor beta chains from one sample sequenced in a study of PD-L1 blockade in urothelial cancer. TCRdb keeps only in-frame clones here, not all; method: immunoSEQ multiplex PCR. The repertoire consists of some 97,000 clones, with about 90% occurring once and the leading ten covering around 0.92%. Source: PBMCs, taken around atezolizumab (anti-PD-L1) treatment. The receptors here all came from a woman older than 75 with urothelial cancer.

The rearrangement uses TRBV10-3 and TRBJ2-5, with 10 bases fitting TRBD1. This CDR3 region has 15 residues. CDR1 ENHRY and CDR2 SYGVKD come from the germline V gene. V was clipped by 2 bases and J by 5 bases; unmatched bases: 5. The DNA for the CDR3 is TGTGCCATCAGTGAGCCCGGGACAGGGGCCGAGACCCAGTACTTC. Translated, it gives CAISEPGTGAETQYF.

This clone was counted a single time. The chain uses TRBV29-1 and TRBJ2-1; D might be TRBD2 (6 bases). Deletions cut 7 bases from V and 7 bases from J, with 20 bases between. Looked up from germline, CDR1 is SQVTM and CDR2 is ANQGSEA. The CDR3 has 14 amino acids. The CDR3 DNA reads as TGCAGCGCCCGCGGGGACCCCGCGGGGAATGAGCAGTTCTTC. This codes for CSARGDPAGNEQFF.

This chain links TRBV5-1 with TRBJ2-7; maybe TRBD1 (6 bases). Between the trimmed V and J ends, which lost 5 bases and 7 bases, there was a span of 22 bases. Germline V lookup: CDR1 SGHRS, CDR2 YFSETQ. The CDR3 runs 15 residues. In nucleotides, the CDR3 is TGCGCCAGCAGTCTACAAGGGGGACGGTCCGGGGAGCAGTACTTC. As protein: CASSLQGGRSGEQYF.

This sequence joins TRBV29-1 and TRBJ1-4, with D perhaps TRBD1 (5 bases). The CDR3 totals 13 residues. Germline-derived CDR1 and CDR2 are SQVTM and ANQGSEA. Trimming left V 4 bases short and J 4 bases short, with 10 bases between. This CDR3 reads CSVVGTDNEKLFF. The CDR3 bases are TGCAGCGTTGTCGGGACTGATAATGAAAAACTGTTTTTT.

J is TRBJ2-7 and V is TRBV7-6, with TRBD2 matching 13 bases. The CDR3 sequence is 15 residues long. Germline CDR1 and CDR2: SGHVS and FNYEAQ. J gave up 3 bases and V 5 bases, and 4 bases lay outside the gene matches. The CDR3 coding sequence is TGTGCCAGCAGCCTACGGACTAGCGGGAGCTACGAGCAGTACTTC. This translates into CASSLRTSGSYEQYF.

A single count supports this clone. The chain carries TRBV27 and TRBJ1-4; D perhaps matches TRBD1 (5 bases). CDR1 and CDR2 (germline): MNHEY, SMNVEV (reference sequence). V lost 3 bases to trimming and J lost 3 bases, with 8 bases between them. This CDR3 is 14 amino acids long. CDR3: CASSFAGANEKLFF. CDR3 in DNA: TGTGCCAGCAGTTTTGCGGGGGCTAATGAAAAACTGTTTTTT.

V is TRBV7-3 and J is TRBJ2-3; the match to TRBD2 covers 7 bases. This CDR3 is built from 13 residues. Germline V gene sequence: CDR1 SGHTA, CDR2 FQGTGA. V lost 6 bases to trimming and J lost 3 bases; unmatched junction nucleotides: 3. The CDR3 DNA sequence: TGTGCCAGCAGTCCGGGGGGAACAGATACGCAGTATTTT. It encodes CASSPGGTDTQYF.

The rearrangement links TRBV10-3 to TRBJ2-7, with 9 bases lining up with TRBD2. The CDR3 sequence is 14 residues long. CDR1 is ENHRY, CDR2 SYGVKD, per germline. V was pared by 2 bases and J by 4 bases, with 3 bases of the junction left unmatched. The CDR3 is CAISEAGGPYEQYF. In DNA form, the CDR3 reads TGTGCCATCAGTGAGGCGGGAGGGCCTTACGAGCAGTACTTC.

The rearrangement joins TRBV19 to TRBJ1-5; 8 bases are shared with TRBD1. This CDR3 region has 16 residues. V gave up 6 bases and J gave up 1 base; unmatched junction bases: 8. From germline, CDR1 is LNHDA and CDR2 SQIVND (reference sequence). The CDR3 DNA sequence: TGTGCCAGTAGGTCATGGAGGACAGGGAGCAATCAGCCCCAGCATTTT. It yields the protein CASRSWRTGSNQPQHF.

The rearrangement joins TRBV19 to TRBJ1-1; TRBD1 is a possible D gene (5 bases). The CDR3 has 14 residues. CDR1 is LNHDA and CDR2 is SQIVND in the germline V gene (reference sequence). The V end lost 3 bases, the J end lost 4 bases, and 12 bases lay between the germline ends. The CDR3 nucleotides are TGTGCCAGTAGTATCCCAGGGTCGATCACTGAAGCTTTCTTT. It encodes CASSIPGSITEAFF.

This clone was seen only a few times. Other nucleotide sequences in the sample specify the same CDR3. The rearrangement uses TRBV30 and TRBJ2-7, with TRBD2 as a possible D gene (5 bases). This CDR3 comprises 15 residues. The V gene lost 2 bases and the J gene lost 0 bases, with 14 bases spanning the gap. Looked up from germline, CDR1 is GTSNPN and CDR2 is SVGIG (reference sequence). The CDR3: CAWSPPRRRSYEQYF. As DNA, the CDR3 is TGTGCCTGGAGTCCGCCGCGGAGGCGCTCCTACGAGCAGTACTTC.

The chain uses TRBV5-1 and TRBJ2-7, with D hard to call. The germline V gene encodes CDR1 SGHRS and CDR2 YFSETQ. This CDR3 region has 13 residues. V lost 0 bases, J lost 3 bases, and 7 bases lay in between. This chain's CDR3 is CASSLDGFYEQYF. CDR3 DNA: TGCGCCAGCAGCTTGGACGGGTTCTACGAGCAGTACTTC.

The chain couples TRBV15 to TRBJ2-1, with TRBD2 matching 12 bases. With 3 bases clipped from V and 4 bases from J, the junction kept 1 base outside the gene matches. There are 15 residues in the CDR3. CDR1 is LNHNV and CDR2 is YYDKDF in the germline V gene (reference sequence). The CDR3 nucleotides read TGTGCCACCAGCAGCGGACTAGCGGGGTACAATGAGCAGTTCTTC. It codes for CATSSGLAGYNEQFF.

V is TRBV10-3 and J is TRBJ1-1; 7 nucleotides align to TRBD1. V lost 0 bases, J lost 7 bases, and 2 bases stayed unmatched. The CDR3 runs to 13 residues. The V gene's germline CDR1 is ENHRY and CDR2 SYGVKD. This CDR3 reads CAISESDRVEAFF. The CDR3 DNA follows: TGTGCCATCAGTGAGTCTGACAGGGTTGAAGCTTTCTTT.

This chain uses TRBV4-2 with TRBJ2-1; D remains unclear. The length of the CDR3 is 12 residues. Germline CDR1 is LGHNA and CDR2 is YNFKEQ. Trimming took 0 bases from V and 12 from J, leaving 9 bases between them. CDR3 amino acids: CASSQDLPPQFF. CDR3 DNA: TGTGCCAGCAGCCAAGATCTACCTCCGCAGTTCTTC.

The chain's CDR3 is CASSPTPTAYEQYF. DNA of the CDR3: TGTGCCAGCAGTCCTACCCCGACAGCCTACGAGCAGTACTTC. The chain couples TRBV27 to TRBJ2-7; TRBD1 might be the D (5 bases). Germline V CDR1 and CDR2: MNHEY, SMNVEV (reference sequence). CDR3 length: 14 amino acids. V was shortened by 5 bases and J by 2 bases, with 13 bases between the two germline ends.

J is TRBJ2-7 and V is TRBV28; 8 nucleotides line up with TRBD1. The CDR3 is 14 amino acids. V dropped 8 bases and J dropped 7; count of bases not matched to a gene: 13. CDR1 is MDHEN and CDR2 is SYDVKM in the germline V gene. The CDR3 here is CASWHRQGASEQYF. As DNA, the CDR3 is TGTGCCAGCTGGCATCGTCAGGGGGCGAGTGAGCAGTACTTC.